This T cell receptor beta chain came from a study of technical replicates of blood from a handful of donors. The CDR3 is made up of 16 amino acids. Germline CDR1 is LGHNA and CDR2 is YNFKEQ. Trimming removed 0 bases from V and 9 bases from J, with 18 bases in between. TCRdb keeps only in-frame clones here, not all; method: immunoSEQ multiplex PCR. The top ten clones hold less than 0.3% of a sample with tens of thousands of clones, 93% of them seen once. The sequenced sample consisted of T cells isolated from PBMCs. The receptor comes from a human donor in good health. The V call is TRBV4-2, the J call TRBJ2-1, with D tentatively TRBD2 (6 bases). CDR3: CASSQERAGTSGEQFF. For the CDR3, the DNA is TGTGCCAGCAGCCAAGAACGGGCGGGAACTAGTGGTGAGCAGTTCTTC.